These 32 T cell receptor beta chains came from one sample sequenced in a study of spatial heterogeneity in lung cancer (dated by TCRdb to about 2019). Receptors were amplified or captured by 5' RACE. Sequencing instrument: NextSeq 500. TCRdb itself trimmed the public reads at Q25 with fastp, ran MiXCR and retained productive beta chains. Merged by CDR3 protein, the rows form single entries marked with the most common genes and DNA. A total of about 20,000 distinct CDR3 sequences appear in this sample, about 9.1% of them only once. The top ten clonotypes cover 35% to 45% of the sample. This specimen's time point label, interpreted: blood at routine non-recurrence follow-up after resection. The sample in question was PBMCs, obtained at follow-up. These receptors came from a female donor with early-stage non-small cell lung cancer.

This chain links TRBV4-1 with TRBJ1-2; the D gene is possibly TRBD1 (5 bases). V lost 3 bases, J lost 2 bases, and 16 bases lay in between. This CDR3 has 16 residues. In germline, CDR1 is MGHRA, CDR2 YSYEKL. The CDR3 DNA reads TGCGCCAGCAGCCAGACCCTTAGGCAGGGCAACTATGGCTACACCTTC. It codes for CASSQTLRQGNYGYTF.

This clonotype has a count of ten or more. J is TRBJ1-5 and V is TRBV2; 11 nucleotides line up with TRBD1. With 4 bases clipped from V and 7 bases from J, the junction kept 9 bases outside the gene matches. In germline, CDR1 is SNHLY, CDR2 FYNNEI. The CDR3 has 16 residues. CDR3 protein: CASSARDRGFGQPQHF. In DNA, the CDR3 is TGTGCCAGCAGTGCCCGGGACAGGGGGTTCGGACAGCCCCAGCATTTT.

The CDR3: CASSLAAGGLYGYTF. CDR3 coding DNA: TGTGCCAGCAGCTTAGCGGCAGGGGGCCTCTATGGCTACACCTTC. The chain employs TRBV7-9 and TRBJ1-2, with TRBD1 identical over 8 bases. Germline CDR1 reads SEHNR; CDR2 reads FQNEAQ (reference sequence). V lost 0 bases, J lost 4 bases, and 4 bases stayed unmatched. CDR3 length: 15 residues. Full variable domain (remainder filled in from reference TRBV7-9 and TRBJ1-2): DTGVSQNPRHKITKRGQNVTFRCDPISEHNRLYWYRQTLGQGPEFLTYFQNEAQLEKSRLLSDRFSAERPKGSFSTLEIQRTEQGDSAMYLCASSLAAGGLYGYTFGSGTRLTVV.

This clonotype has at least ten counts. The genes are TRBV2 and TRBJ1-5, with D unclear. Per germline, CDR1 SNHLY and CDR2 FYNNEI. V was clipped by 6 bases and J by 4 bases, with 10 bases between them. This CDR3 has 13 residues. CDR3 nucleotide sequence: TGTGCCAGCAGGGCCGAATTGAATCAGCCCCAGCATTTT. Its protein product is CASRAELNQPQHF.

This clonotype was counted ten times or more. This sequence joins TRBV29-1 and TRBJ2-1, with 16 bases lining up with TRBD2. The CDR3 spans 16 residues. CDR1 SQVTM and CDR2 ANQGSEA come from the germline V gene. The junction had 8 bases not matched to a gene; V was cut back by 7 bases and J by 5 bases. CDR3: CSAPGLAGGRHNEQFF. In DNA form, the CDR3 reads TGCAGCGCCCCGGGACTAGCGGGAGGGAGGCACAATGAGCAGTTCTTC.

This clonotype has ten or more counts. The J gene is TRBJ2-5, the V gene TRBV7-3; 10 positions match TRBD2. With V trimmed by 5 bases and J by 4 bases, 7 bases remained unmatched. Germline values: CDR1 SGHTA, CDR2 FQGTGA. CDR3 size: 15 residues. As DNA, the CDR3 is TGTGCCAGCAGCGTGGGACTAGCGCGGGTAGAGACCCAGTACTTC. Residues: CASSVGLARVETQYF.

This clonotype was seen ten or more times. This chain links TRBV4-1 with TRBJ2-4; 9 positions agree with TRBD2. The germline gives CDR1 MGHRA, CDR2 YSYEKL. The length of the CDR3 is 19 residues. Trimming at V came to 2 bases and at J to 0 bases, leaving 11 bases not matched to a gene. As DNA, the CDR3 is TGCGCCAGCAGCCAAAGGACGGCGGGAGGGCCCTCAGCCAAAAACATTCAGTACTTC. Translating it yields CASSQRTAGGPSAKNIQYF.

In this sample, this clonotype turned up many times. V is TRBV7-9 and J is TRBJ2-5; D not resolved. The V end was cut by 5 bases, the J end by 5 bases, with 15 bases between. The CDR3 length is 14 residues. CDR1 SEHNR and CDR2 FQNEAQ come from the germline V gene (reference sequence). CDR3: CASSPQFGDETQYF. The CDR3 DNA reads TGTGCCAGCAGCCCTCAGTTTGGAGATGAGACCCAGTACTTC.

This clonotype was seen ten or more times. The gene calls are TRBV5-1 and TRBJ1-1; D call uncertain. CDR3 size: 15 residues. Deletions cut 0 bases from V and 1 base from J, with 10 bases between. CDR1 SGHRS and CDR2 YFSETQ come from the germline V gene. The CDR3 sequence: CASSLDGPPNTEAFF. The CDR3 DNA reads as TGCGCCAGCAGCTTGGACGGGCCCCCGAACACTGAAGCTTTCTTT.

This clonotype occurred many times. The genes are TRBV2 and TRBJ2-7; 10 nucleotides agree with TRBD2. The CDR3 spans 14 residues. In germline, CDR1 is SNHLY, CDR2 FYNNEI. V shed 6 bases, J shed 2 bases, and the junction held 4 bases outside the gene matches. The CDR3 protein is CASRPGLATYEQYF. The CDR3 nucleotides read TGTGCCAGCAGGCCGGGACTAGCGACCTACGAGCAGTACTTC.

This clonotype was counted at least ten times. CDR3 protein: CATSSDRGNNQPQHF. For the CDR3, the DNA is TGTGCCACCAGCTCCGACAGGGGGAACAATCAGCCCCAGCATTTT. The rearrangement joins TRBV15 to TRBJ1-5; 9 nucleotides line up with TRBD1. The CDR3 length is 15 residues. Trimming cost V 5 bases and J 3 bases; bases outside gene matches: 5. CDR1 is LNHNV and CDR2 is YYDKDF in the germline V gene (reference sequence). Full variable domain (remainder filled in from reference TRBV15 and TRBJ1-5): DAMVIQNPRYQVTQFGKPVTLSCSQTLNHNVMYWYQQKSSQAPKLLFHYYDKDFNNEADTPDNFQSRRPNTSFCFLDIRSPGLGDTAMYLCATSSDRGNNQPQHFGDGTRLSIL.

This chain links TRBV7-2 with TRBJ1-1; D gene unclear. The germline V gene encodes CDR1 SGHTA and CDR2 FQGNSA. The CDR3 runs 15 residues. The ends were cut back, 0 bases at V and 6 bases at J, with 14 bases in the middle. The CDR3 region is CASSLAADRSSEAFF. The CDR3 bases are TGTGCCAGCAGCTTAGCGGCGGATAGGTCATCTGAAGCTTTCTTT.

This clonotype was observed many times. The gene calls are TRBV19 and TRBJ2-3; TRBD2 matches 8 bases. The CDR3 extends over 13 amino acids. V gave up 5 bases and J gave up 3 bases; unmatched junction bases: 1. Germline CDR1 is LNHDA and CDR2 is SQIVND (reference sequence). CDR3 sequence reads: CASSGTRTDTQYF. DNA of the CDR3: TGTGCCAGTAGTGGGACTAGGACAGATACGCAGTATTTT.

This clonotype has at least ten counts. CDR3 in DNA: TGTGCCAGCTCACCTACGTCAAGTAATGAAAAACTGTTTTTT. Translation gives CASSPTSSNEKLFF. The J gene is TRBJ1-4, the V gene TRBV18; D unresolved. Germline assignment: CDR1 KGHSH and CDR2 LQKENI. The CDR3 totals 14 residues. Trimming cost V 3 bases and J 4 bases, with 9 bases left between them.

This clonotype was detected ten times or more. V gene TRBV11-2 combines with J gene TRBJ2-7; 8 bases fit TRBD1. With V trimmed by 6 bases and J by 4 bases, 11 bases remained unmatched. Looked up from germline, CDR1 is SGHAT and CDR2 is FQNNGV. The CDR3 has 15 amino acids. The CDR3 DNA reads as TGTGCCAGCAGTTTTTCCGGGACAGGAGGATACGAGCAGTACTTC. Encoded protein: CASSFSGTGGYEQYF.

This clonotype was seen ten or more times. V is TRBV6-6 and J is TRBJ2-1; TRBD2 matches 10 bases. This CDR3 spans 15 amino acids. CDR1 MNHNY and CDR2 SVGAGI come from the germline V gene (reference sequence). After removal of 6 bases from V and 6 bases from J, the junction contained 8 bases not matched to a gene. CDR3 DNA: TGTGCCAGCAGGCCCCTAGCGGGGGCCGTCAATGAGCAGTTCTTC. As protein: CASRPLAGAVNEQFF.

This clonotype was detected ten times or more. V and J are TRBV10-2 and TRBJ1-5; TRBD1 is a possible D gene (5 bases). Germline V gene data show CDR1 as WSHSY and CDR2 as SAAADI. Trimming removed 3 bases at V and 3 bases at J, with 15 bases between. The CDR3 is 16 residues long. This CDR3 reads CASSDGAGGSNQPQHF. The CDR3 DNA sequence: TGCGCCAGCAGTGATGGGGCAGGTGGGTCCAATCAGCCCCAGCATTTT.

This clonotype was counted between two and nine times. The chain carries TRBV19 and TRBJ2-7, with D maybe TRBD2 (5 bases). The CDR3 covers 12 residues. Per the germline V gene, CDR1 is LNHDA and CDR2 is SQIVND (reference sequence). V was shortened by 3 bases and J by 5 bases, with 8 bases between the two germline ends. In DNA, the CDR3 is TGTGCCAGTAGTATCCGGGGTAACGAGCAGTACTTC. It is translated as CASSIRGNEQYF. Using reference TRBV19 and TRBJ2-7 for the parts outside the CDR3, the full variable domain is DGGITQSPKYLFRKEGQNVTLSCEQNLNHDAMYWYRQDPGQGLRLIYYSQIVNDFQKGDIAEGYSVSREKKESFPLTVTSAQKNPTAFYLCASSIRGNEQYFGPGTRLTVT.

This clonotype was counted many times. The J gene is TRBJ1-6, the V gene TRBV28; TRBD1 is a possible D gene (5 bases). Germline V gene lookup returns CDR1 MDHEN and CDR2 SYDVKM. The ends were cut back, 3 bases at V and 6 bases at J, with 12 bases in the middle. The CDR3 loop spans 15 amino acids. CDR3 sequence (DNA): TGTGCCAGCAGTTTTTGGGGACCTTCTAATTCACCCCTCCACTTT. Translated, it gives CASSFWGPSNSPLHF.

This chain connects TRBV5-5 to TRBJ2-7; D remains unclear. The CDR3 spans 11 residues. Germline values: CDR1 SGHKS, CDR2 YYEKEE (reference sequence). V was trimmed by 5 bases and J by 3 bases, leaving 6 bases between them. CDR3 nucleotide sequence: TGTGCCAGCAGTTTTGTCTACGAGCAGTACTTC. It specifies CASSFVYEQYF.

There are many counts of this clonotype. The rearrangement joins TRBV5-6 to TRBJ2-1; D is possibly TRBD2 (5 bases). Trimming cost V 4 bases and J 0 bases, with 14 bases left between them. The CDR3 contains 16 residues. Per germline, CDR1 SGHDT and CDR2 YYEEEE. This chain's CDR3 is CASSLLGVSSYNEQFF. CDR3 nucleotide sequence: TGTGCCAGCAGCCTCCTGGGAGTGAGCTCCTACAATGAGCAGTTCTTC.

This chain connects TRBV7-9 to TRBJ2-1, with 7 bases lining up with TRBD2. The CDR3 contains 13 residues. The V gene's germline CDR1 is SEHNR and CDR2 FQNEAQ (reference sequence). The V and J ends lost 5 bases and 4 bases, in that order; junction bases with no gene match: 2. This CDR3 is CASSRGDYNEQFF. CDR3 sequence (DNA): TGTGCCAGCAGCCGGGGGGATTACAATGAGCAGTTCTTC.

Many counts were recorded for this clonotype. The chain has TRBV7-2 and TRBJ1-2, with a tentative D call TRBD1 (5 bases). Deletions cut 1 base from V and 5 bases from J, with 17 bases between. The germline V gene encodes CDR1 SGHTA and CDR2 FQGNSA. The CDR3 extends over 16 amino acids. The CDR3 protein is CASSLGGQRGGYGYTF. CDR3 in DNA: TGTGCCAGCAGCTTAGGAGGGCAAAGGGGAGGGTATGGCTACACCTTC.

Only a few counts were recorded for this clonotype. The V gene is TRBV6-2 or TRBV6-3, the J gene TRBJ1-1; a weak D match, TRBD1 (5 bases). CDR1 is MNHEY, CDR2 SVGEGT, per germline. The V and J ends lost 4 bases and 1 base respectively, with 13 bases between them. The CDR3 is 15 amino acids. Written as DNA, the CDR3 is TGTGCCAGCAGTTTATTGGGACTTCGGAACACTGAAGCTTTCTTT. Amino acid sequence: CASSLLGLRNTEAFF.

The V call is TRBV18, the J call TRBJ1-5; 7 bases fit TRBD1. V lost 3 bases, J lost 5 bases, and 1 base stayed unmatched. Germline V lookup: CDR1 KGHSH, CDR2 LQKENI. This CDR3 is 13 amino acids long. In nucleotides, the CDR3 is TGTGCCAGCTCACCCGACAGGGATCAGCCCCAGCATTTT. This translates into CASSPDRDQPQHF.

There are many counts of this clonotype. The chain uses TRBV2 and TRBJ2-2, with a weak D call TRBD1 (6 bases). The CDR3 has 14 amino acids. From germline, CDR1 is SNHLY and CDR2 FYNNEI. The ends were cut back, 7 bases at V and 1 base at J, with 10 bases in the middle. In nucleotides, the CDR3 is TGTGCCAGCATCTCGACAGGGAACACCGGGGAGCTGTTTTTT. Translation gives CASISTGNTGELFF.

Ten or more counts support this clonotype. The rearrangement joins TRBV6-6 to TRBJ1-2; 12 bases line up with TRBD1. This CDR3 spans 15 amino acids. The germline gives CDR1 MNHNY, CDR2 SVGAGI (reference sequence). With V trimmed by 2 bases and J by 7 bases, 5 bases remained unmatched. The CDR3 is CASSYPGQGALGYTF. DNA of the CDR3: TGTGCCAGCAGTTACCCGGGACAGGGGGCGCTTGGCTACACCTTC.

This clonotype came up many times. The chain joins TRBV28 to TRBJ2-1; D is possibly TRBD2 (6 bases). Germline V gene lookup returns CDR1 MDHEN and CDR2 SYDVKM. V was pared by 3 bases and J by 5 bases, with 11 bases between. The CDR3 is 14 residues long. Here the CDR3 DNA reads TGTGCCAGCAGTTTGTGGCGGGATAACAATGAGCAGTTCTTC. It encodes CASSLWRDNNEQFF.

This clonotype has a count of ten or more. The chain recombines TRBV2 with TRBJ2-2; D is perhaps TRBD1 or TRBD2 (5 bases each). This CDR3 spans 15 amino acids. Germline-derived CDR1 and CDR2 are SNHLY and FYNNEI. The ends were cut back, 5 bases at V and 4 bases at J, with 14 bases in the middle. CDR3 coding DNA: TGTGCCAGCAGTTTTCGGGGCCCCGGCACCGGGGAGCTGTTTTTT. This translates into CASSFRGPGTGELFF.

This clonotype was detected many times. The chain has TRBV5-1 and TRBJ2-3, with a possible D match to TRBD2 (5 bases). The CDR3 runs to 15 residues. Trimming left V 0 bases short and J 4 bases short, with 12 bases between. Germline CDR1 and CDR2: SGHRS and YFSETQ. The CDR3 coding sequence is TGCGCCAGCAGCTTGGATCGGGGAAGTGCAGATACGCAGTATTTT. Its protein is CASSLDRGSADTQYF.

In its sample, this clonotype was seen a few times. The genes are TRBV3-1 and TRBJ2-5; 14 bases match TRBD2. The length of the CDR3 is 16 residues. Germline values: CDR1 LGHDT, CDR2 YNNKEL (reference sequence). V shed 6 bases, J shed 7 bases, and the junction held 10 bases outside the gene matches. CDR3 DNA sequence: TGTGCCAGCAGTCCGCGGACTAGCGGGGGGTCCGTGACCCAGTACTTC. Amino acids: CASSPRTSGGSVTQYF.

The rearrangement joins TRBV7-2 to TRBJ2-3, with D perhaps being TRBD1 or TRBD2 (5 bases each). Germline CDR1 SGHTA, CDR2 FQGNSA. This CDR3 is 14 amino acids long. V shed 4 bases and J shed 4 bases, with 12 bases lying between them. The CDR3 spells CASSWDPSSDTQYF. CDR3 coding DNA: TGTGCCAGCAGCTGGGACCCCAGTTCAGATACGCAGTATTTT.